This TCR beta chain was sequenced in a study of cytomegalovirus exposure and HLA in healthy donors. The assay was immunoSEQ multiplex PCR, and TCRdb's table has in-frame clones only and misses some. Among 150,000 to 200,000 clones listed, approximately 78% were seen once. This CDR3 region has 19 residues. Trimming took 7 bases from V and 0 from J; bases not matched to a gene: 20. Germline-derived CDR1 and CDR2 are SNHLY and FYNNEI. The sample comprised PBMCs. The V call is TRBV2, the J call TRBJ1-1; 7 bases map to TRBD1. The clonotype comes from a woman in her thirties in good health and CMV-seronegative. As DNA, the CDR3 is TGTGCCAGCAATGGCCGGGACAGCTATTCTTTACCCTTGAACACTGAAGCTTTCTTT. It encodes CASNGRDSYSLPLNTEAFF.